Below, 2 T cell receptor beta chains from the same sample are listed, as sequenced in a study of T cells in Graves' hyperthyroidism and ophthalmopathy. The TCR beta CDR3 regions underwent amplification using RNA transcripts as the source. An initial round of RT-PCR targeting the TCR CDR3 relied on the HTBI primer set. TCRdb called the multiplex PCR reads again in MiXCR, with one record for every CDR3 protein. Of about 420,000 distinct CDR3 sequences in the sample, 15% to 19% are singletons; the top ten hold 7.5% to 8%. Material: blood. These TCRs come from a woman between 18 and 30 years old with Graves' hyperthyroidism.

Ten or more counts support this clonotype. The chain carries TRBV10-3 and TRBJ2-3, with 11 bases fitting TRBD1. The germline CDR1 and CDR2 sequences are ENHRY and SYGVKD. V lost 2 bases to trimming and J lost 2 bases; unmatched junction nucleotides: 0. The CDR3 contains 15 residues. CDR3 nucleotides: TGTGCCATCAGTGAGGGACAGGGGGCCACAGATACGCAGTATTTT. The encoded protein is CAISEGQGATDTQYF.

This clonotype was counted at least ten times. The CDR3 DNA is TGTGCCATCAGTGAGACCACAGCGGGAGGGGGCGGGCAGTACTTC. Protein: CAISETTAGGGGQYF. The rearrangement links TRBV10-3 to TRBJ2-7; TRBD2 matches 10 bases. The germline CDR1 and CDR2 sequences are ENHRY and SYGVKD. J gave up 9 bases and V 2 bases, and 10 bases lay outside the gene matches. The CDR3 sequence is 15 residues long.